The table lists the clone carrying this TCR beta chain with a few counts. Treg sorting used a CD4+CD25+CD127-/low gate. After constant-region reverse-primer amplification, full-length variable regions underwent semi-nested PCR with Nested Universal Primer A. TCRdb recomputed calls from the 5' RACE reads with MiXCR, one row per CDR3 protein. This sample has about 9,000 distinct CDR3 sequences, with under 40% found just once. The germline V gene encodes CDR1 LGHNA and CDR2 YSLEER. V was trimmed by 4 bases and J by 0 bases, leaving 9 bases between them. This CDR3 is 14 amino acids long. The chain uses TRBV4-3 and TRBJ2-5; possibly TRBD1 for D (6 bases). This TCR came from a female donor with breast cancer. Sequencing was performed on Tregs sorted from blood. The CDR3 coding sequence is TGCGCCAGCAGCCCTGACAGGAACCAAGAGACCCAGTACTTC. This encodes CASSPDRNQETQYF.